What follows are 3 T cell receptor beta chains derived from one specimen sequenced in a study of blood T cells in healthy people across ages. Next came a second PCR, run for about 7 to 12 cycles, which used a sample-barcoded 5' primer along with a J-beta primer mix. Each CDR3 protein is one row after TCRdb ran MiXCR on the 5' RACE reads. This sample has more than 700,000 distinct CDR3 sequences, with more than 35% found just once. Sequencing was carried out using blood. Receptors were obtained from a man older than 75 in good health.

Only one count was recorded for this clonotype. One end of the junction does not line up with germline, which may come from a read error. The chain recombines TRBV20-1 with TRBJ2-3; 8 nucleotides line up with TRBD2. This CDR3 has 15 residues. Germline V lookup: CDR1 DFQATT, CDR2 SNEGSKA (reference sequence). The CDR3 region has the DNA TGCAGTGCCGCACCGACTAGCGACAGCACAGATATGCAGTATTTT. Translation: CSAAPTSDSTDMQYF.

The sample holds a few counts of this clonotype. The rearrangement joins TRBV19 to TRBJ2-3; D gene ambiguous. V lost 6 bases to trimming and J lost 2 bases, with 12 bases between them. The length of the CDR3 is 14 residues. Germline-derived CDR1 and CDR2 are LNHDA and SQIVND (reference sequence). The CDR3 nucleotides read TGTGCCAGTAGGGTCAGTCCCGCCACAGATACGCAGTATTTT. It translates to CASRVSPATDTQYF.

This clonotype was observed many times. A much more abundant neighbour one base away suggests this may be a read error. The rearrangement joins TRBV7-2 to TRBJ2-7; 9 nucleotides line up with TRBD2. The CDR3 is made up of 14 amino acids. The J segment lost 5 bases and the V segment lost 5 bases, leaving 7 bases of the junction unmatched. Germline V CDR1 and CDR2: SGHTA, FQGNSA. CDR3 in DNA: TGTGCCAGCAGCGCTATAGCGGGAGTCGACGAGCAGTACTTC. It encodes CASSAIAGVDEQYF.